This T cell receptor (beta chain) emerged from a study of tumor and adjacent non-tumor tissue in lung cancer. Whole-study context: Histology: under 15 adenocarcinoma, 2 squamous cell carcinoma, 1 small cell lung cancer. Patients were aged about 30 to 76, about 10 men and about five women, stage I to III. Around 4.4 million productive TCRbeta reads were obtained per sample on average.

Germline CDR1 and CDR2: SGHKS and YYEKEE (reference sequence). This CDR3 region has 15 residues. V lost 4 bases to trimming and J lost 6 bases, with 18 bases between them. This sample's RNA came from whole unsorted tissue. Distant lung tissue was collected more than 3 cm away from the tumor edge. A modified ARM-PCR protocol with three rounds of nested PCR amplified TCRbeta. TCRdb independently ran MiXCR on the multiplex PCR reads; one entry per CDR3 protein. This sample yields more than 55,000 distinct CDR3 sequences, of which around three quarters are seen a single time; 45% belongs to the top ten. Sequenced material: distant non-tumor lung tissue. This TCR came from a man in his 60s with non-small cell lung cancer. The V and J genes are TRBV5-5 and TRBJ2-3; TRBD2 might be the D (6 bases). The DNA for the CDR3 is TGTGCCAGCAGCCGGTGGGGGGAGCAGCCTGATACGCAGTATTTT. Translation gives CASSRWGEQPDTQYF.